This T cell receptor beta chain derives from a study of post-analysis software for immune sequencing data. Researchers reported that TCR beta cDNA libraries carried unique molecular identifiers. A single record per CDR3 protein comes from TCRdb applying MiXCR to the PCR reads. Among 350,000 to 450,000 distinct CDR3 sequences listed, roughly 35% were seen once. Study-wide results and limits: About 5 TRBV segments occurring more often in patients than controls included TRBV5-6, TRBV5-1 and TRBV20-1.

Worth noting for this clonotype: Its antigen remains unknown.

CDR1 and CDR2 (germline): SEHNR, FQNEAQ (reference sequence). The CDR3 totals 13 residues. V was pared by 5 bases and J by 6 bases, with 14 bases between. The genes are TRBV7-9 and TRBJ2-7; D ambiguous. This clonotype originated in a girl between 5 and 17 years old with multiple sclerosis. The sequenced sample was blood. CDR3 coding DNA: TGTGCCAGCAGCCCCCGGTTTGAGGCCGAGCAGTACTTC. Its translation is CASSPRFEAEQYF.